This T cell receptor (beta chain) was sequenced during a study of blood T cells in healthy people across ages. The study's findings and limits: Getting older went along with TCR beta diversity per million T cells dropping roughly linearly. It was held that diversity estimates obtained from one million T cells represented underestimates.

For the second PCR, which ran for roughly 6 to 12 cycles, a sample-barcoded 5' primer and a J-beta primer mix were used. TCRdb re-called the 5' RACE reads with MiXCR, one entry per CDR3 protein. The data show some 800,000 distinct CDR3 sequences, approximately 48% seen once. Germline V gene data show CDR1 as KGHSH and CDR2 as LQKENI. This CDR3 has 12 residues. V was shortened by 2 bases and J by 6 bases, with 7 bases between the two germline ends. With regard to this clonotype: Its cognate antigen is unknown.

The rearrangement joins TRBV18 to TRBJ1-1; unclear D gene. Sequencing was carried out using blood. This receptor was taken from a man aged 55-75 years in good health. CDR3 coding DNA: TGTGCCAGCTCACCAGGGGAGGCTGAAGCTTTCTTT. It translates to CASSPGEAEAFF.